Presented here are 27 T cell receptor beta chains from one specimen sequenced in a study of blood T cell repertoires in COVID-19. Here immunoSEQ multiplex PCR was the method, and the copy in TCRdb shows in-frame clones only, minus some. The sample carries fewer than 35,000 clones, 82% recorded once. The specimen was peripheral blood. The receptors were gathered from a man of 80 years or more with active or convalescent COVID-19.

Here the CDR3 DNA reads TGCAGTGCTAGTCGCCAGGGGATGGTTTTGGATCAGCCCCAGCATTTT. It translates to CSASRQGMVLDQPQHF. V gene TRBV20-1 combines with J gene TRBJ1-5, with a weak D call TRBD1 (6 bases). The CDR3 length is 16 residues. Germline CDR1 reads DFQATT; CDR2 reads SNEGSKA (reference sequence). Deletions cut 3 bases from V and 5 bases from J, with 20 bases between.

The chain has TRBV27 and TRBJ2-2; D may be TRBD2 (6 bases). V lost 2 bases and J 3 bases, leaving 7 bases between the germline ends. The CDR3 covers 14 residues. Germline V gene data show CDR1 as MNHEY and CDR2 as SMNVEV (reference sequence). The CDR3 sequence: CASSLSGYTGELFF. The CDR3 bases are TGTGCCAGCAGTTTAAGCGGGTACACCGGGGAGCTGTTTTTT.

CDR3 coding DNA: TGTGCCAGCAGTGCGGTTTCAGGGAACACTGAAGCTTTCTTT. Its protein product is CASSAVSGNTEAFF. This rearrangement joins TRBV2 to TRBJ1-1; no clear D gene. V dropped 4 bases and J dropped 1 base, with 10 bases sitting between them. The CDR3 totals 14 residues. In germline, CDR1 is SNHLY, CDR2 FYNNEI.

This clone occurred a few times. V is TRBV6-1 and J is TRBJ2-7; 10 nucleotides align to TRBD1. The trim removed 4 bases at V and 5 bases at J, leaving 11 bases unmatched. This CDR3 spans 16 amino acids. CDR1 and CDR2 from the germline V gene are MNHNS and SASEGT. The CDR3 reads CASSVLPGQGRNEQYF. CDR3 sequence (DNA): TGTGCCAGCAGTGTCCTCCCGGGACAGGGGAGAAACGAGCAGTACTTC.

DNA of the CDR3: TGTGCCAGTAGTAGCCTCCGGGACAGGGGGCTCAGGGAAGAAAAACTGTTTTTT. This codes for CASSSLRDRGLREEKLFF. V usage is TRBV19 and J usage is TRBJ1-4; 12 positions agree with TRBD1. This CDR3 region has 18 residues. V was clipped by 4 bases and J by 8 bases; unmatched bases: 14. CDR1 LNHDA and CDR2 SQIVND come from the germline V gene (reference sequence).

V and J are TRBV7-9 and TRBJ2-5; TRBD2 is a possible D gene (7 bases). Trimming left V 5 bases short and J 5 bases short, with 21 bases between. CDR3 length equals 16 residues. The germline gives CDR1 SEHNR, CDR2 FQNEAQ (reference sequence). The CDR3 DNA reads TGTGCCAGCAGCCCTGGGGGGGCTAGAGAAACTGAGACCCAGTACTTC. This gives the protein CASSPGGARETETQYF.

This chain links TRBV4-2 with TRBJ1-6; D is undetermined. This CDR3 spans 15 amino acids. V gave up 4 bases and J gave up 11 bases, with 18 bases separating them. The germline gives CDR1 LGHNA, CDR2 YNFKEQ. The CDR3 is CASSPNGESFAPLHF. The CDR3 DNA follows: TGTGCCAGCAGCCCGAATGGGGAGAGCTTTGCACCCCTCCACTTT.

The V call is TRBV5-4, the J call TRBJ2-3; 11 nucleotides match TRBD2. Germline V gives CDR1 SGHNT, CDR2 YYREEE (reference sequence). The CDR3 has 14 residues. Here the CDR3 reads CAVYSGGARDTQYF. The CDR3 DNA reads TGTGCAGTATATAGCGGGGGGGCAAGGGATACGCAGTATTTT. The full variable domain, completed using reference TRBV5-4 and TRBJ2-3, is ETGVTQSPTHLIKTRGQQVTLRCSSQSGHNTVSWYQQALGQGPQFIFQYYREEENGRGNFPPRFSGLQFPNYSSELNVNALELDDSALYLCAVYSGGARDTQYFGPGTRLTVL.

This clone was seen just once. The J gene is TRBJ1-5, the V gene TRBV20-1; the match to TRBD1 covers 7 bases. J was trimmed by 8 bases and V by 3 bases; bases with no gene match: 28. The germline gives CDR1 DFQATT, CDR2 SNEGSKA (reference sequence). The CDR3 contains 20 residues. CDR3 DNA sequence: TGCAGTGCTAGTGTTTTCGGGACAGACGCTAGATTCACCCAAAGGGAGCCCCAGCATTTT. Its protein is CSASVFGTDARFTQREPQHF.

A few counts support this clone. J is TRBJ1-2 and V is TRBV7-2; D call uncertain. The V gene lost 4 bases and the J gene lost 0 bases, with 9 bases spanning the gap. CDR3 length: 14 amino acids. Germline CDR1 and CDR2: SGHTA and FQGNSA. The CDR3 region has the DNA TGTGCCAGCAGCTCTGACGCGGCTAACTATGGCTACACCTTC. Its translation is CASSSDAANYGYTF.

The chain is built from TRBV5-1 and TRBJ2-7; 11 bases fit TRBD1. The J segment lost 3 bases and the V segment lost 0 bases, leaving 2 bases of the junction unmatched. The CDR3 contains 15 residues. The germline V gene has CDR1 SGHRS and CDR2 YFSETQ. CDR3 coding DNA: TGCGCCAGCAGCTTGGCCGGGACAGGGGGCTACGAGCAGTACTTC. Protein: CASSLAGTGGYEQYF.

This chain connects TRBV29-1 to TRBJ2-1, with a possible D match to TRBD1 (6 bases). V was shortened by 0 bases and J by 0 bases, with 12 bases between the two germline ends. CDR3 length equals 16 residues. Germline loops: CDR1 SQVTM, CDR2 ANQGSEA. The CDR3 DNA reads as TGCAGCGTTGAAGATCCGCAGGGGAGCTCCTACAATGAGCAGTTCTTC. Protein sequence: CSVEDPQGSSYNEQFF.

This rearrangement joins TRBV18 to TRBJ2-2; a weak D match, TRBD1 (5 bases). Germline V CDR1 and CDR2: KGHSH, LQKENI. This CDR3 region has 17 residues. V was cut by 2 bases and J by 1 base, with 14 bases left in between. CDR3 in amino acids: CASSPSYRPRNTGELFF. Written as DNA, the CDR3 is TGTGCCAGCTCACCATCGTACAGGCCGAGGAACACCGGGGAGCTGTTTTTT.

CDR3 amino acids: CASSSRTDYGYTF. CDR3 DNA: TGTGCCAGCAGCTCCCGGACAGACTATGGCTACACCTTC. The V and J genes are TRBV11-2 and TRBJ1-2, with D maybe TRBD1 (6 bases). With 4 bases removed from V and 3 bases from J, the gap between germline ends came to 9 bases. The CDR3 has 13 residues. CDR1 and CDR2 (germline): SGHAT, FQNNGV. The full variable domain, rest sourced from reference TRBV11-2 and TRBJ1-2, is EAGVAQSPRYKIIEKRQSVAFWCNPISGHATLYWYQQILGQGPKLLIQFQNNGVVDDSQLPKDRFSAERLKGVDSTLKIQPAKLEDSAVYLCASSSRTDYGYTFGSGTRLTVV.

This sequence joins TRBV11-3 and TRBJ2-5; perhaps TRBD2 as D (6 bases). The germline CDR1 and CDR2 sequences are SGHNT and YENEEA. This CDR3 has 13 residues. V lost 4 bases and J lost 5, with 11 bases in between. The CDR3 protein is CASSSPGLETQYF. The DNA of the CDR3 is TGTGCCAGCAGCTCCCCGGGACTCGAGACCCAGTACTTC.

The CDR3 region is CASSLTGQGVSWMFAFF. The CDR3 nucleotides are TGTGCCAGCAGCTTGACTGGACAGGGCGTATCTTGGATGTTTGCTTTCTTT. The rearrangement links TRBV5-8 to TRBJ1-1, with TRBD1 matching 8 bases. This CDR3 has 17 residues. CDR1 and CDR2 from the germline V gene are SGHTS and YDEGEE. V lost 1 base and J lost 11; bases outside the gene matches: 19.

V usage is TRBV18 and J usage is TRBJ2-5; D is possibly TRBD2 (6 bases). This CDR3 spans 14 amino acids. Germline values: CDR1 KGHSH, CDR2 LQKENI. V lost 3 bases and J 1 base, leaving 9 bases between the germline ends. CDR3 in DNA: TGTGCCAGCTCACCTGGAGGGTTCCAAGAGACCCAGTACTTC. Protein product: CASSPGGFQETQYF.

The rearrangement joins TRBV6-6 to TRBJ1-5, with 8 bases lining up with TRBD1. V was pared by 0 bases and J by 5 bases, with 3 bases of the junction left unmatched. The CDR3 is 15 residues long. Germline assignment: CDR1 MNHNY and CDR2 SVGAGI (reference sequence). The CDR3 bases are TGTGCCAGCAGTTACTCGACAGGGGAGGATCAGCCCCAGCATTTT. Translated: CASSYSTGEDQPQHF.

V and J are TRBV9 and TRBJ2-1; unclear D gene. Trimming shortened V by 3 bases and J by 8 bases, and 12 bases separated the two germline ends. This CDR3 has 13 amino acids. The germline V gene encodes CDR1 SGDLS and CDR2 YYNGEE. The CDR3 region has the DNA TGTGCCAGCAGCGGTCACAATTTCGATGAGCAGTTCTTC. It translates to CASSGHNFDEQFF.

J is TRBJ1-5 and V is TRBV2; 7 nucleotides line up with TRBD1. The CDR3 runs 14 residues. Germline V CDR1 and CDR2: SNHLY, FYNNEI. The V and J ends lost 2 bases and 7 bases, in that order; junction bases with no gene match: 5. Here the CDR3 reads CASSELGTEQPQHF. The CDR3 DNA reads as TGTGCCAGCAGTGAATTGGGGACAGAACAGCCCCAGCATTTT.

The genes are TRBV14 and TRBJ2-3, with D perhaps TRBD1 (6 bases). V was cut by 0 bases and J by 0 bases, with 10 bases left in between. Germline CDR1 reads SGHDN; CDR2 reads FVKESK. The CDR3 has 16 amino acids. CDR3: CASSQDGQPSTDTQYF. The CDR3 DNA reads TGTGCCAGCAGCCAAGATGGACAGCCTAGCACAGATACGCAGTATTTT. Combining the CDR3 with reference TRBV14 and TRBJ2-3 gives the whole variable domain EAGVTQFPSHSVIEKGQTVTLRCDPISGHDNLYWYRRVMGKEIKFLLHFVKESKQDESGMPNNRFLAERTGGTYSTLKVQPAELEDSGVYFCASSQDGQPSTDTQYFGPGTRLTVL.

This sequence joins TRBV5-5 and TRBJ2-5; 11 positions agree with TRBD2. The CDR3 has 16 residues. V was clipped by 4 bases and J by 4 bases; unmatched bases: 9. Germline CDR1 and CDR2: SGHKS and YYEKEE (reference sequence). Written as DNA, the CDR3 is TGTGCCAGCAGCAGGGCCGGGACTAGCGGTGGAGAGACCCAGTACTTC. Encoded protein: CASSRAGTSGGETQYF.

J is TRBJ2-1 and V is TRBV3-1 (or the pseudogene TRBV3-2); 9 bases agree with TRBD2. From germline, CDR1 is LGHDT and CDR2 YNNKEL (reference sequence). CDR3 length equals 14 residues. Trimming at V came to 7 bases and at J to 10 bases, leaving 11 bases not matched to a gene. The CDR3 DNA sequence: TGTGCCAGCAACACCAGAGCGGGAGGTCAGGAGCAGTTCTTC. Encoded protein: CASNTRAGGQEQFF.

The chain joins TRBV2 to TRBJ1-1; perhaps TRBD1 as D (6 bases). This CDR3 is built from 14 residues. Germline values: CDR1 SNHLY, CDR2 FYNNEI. V gave up 6 bases and J gave up 0 bases, with 11 bases separating them. The CDR3 coding sequence is TGTGCCAGCAGCCTTGGACAGCTGAACACTGAAGCTTTCTTT. Translated, it gives CASSLGQLNTEAFF.

The chain links TRBV10-3 to TRBJ1-2; TRBD1 matches 8 bases. The CDR3 is 13 residues long. CDR1 and CDR2 from the germline V gene are ENHRY and SYGVKD. Trimming cost V 2 bases and J 6 bases; bases outside gene matches: 2. The CDR3 protein is CAISERTGNGYTF. The DNA for the CDR3 is TGTGCCATCAGTGAGAGGACAGGGAATGGCTACACCTTC.

The chain is built from TRBV19 and TRBJ1-2, with 9 bases identical to TRBD1. This CDR3 is 14 amino acids long. Germline CDR1 LNHDA, CDR2 SQIVND (reference sequence). V was clipped by 6 bases and J by 4 bases; unmatched bases: 6. CDR3 DNA sequence: TGTGCCAGTAGCCCGGACAGGGGCCGCTATGGCTACACCTTC. This codes for CASSPDRGRYGYTF.

The chain links TRBV7-8 to TRBJ1-2; D perhaps matches TRBD1 (6 bases). The CDR3 runs to 15 residues. In germline, CDR1 is SGHVS, CDR2 FQNEAQ. Trimming took 5 bases from V and 2 from J, leaving 15 bases between them. CDR3 sequence: CASSPRGAANYGYTF. For the CDR3, the DNA is TGTGCCAGCAGCCCCCGGGGGGCGGCAAACTATGGCTACACCTTC.